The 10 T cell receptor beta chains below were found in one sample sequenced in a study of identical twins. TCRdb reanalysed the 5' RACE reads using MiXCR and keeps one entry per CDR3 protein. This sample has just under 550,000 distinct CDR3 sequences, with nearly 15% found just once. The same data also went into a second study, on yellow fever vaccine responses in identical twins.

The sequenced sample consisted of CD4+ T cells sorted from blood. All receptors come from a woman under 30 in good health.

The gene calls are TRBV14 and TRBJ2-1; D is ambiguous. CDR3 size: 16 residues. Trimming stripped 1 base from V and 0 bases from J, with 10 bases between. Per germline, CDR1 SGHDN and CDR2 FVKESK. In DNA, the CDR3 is TGTGCCAGCAGCCAAGGGGTTCAGAGCTCCTACAATGAGCAGTTCTTC. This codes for CASSQGVQSSYNEQFF.

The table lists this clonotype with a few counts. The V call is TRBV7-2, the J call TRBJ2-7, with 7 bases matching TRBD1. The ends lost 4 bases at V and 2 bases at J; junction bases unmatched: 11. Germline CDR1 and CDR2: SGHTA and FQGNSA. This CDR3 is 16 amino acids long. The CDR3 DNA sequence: TGTGCCAGCAGCTCATGGGGACAGAAGAAAACCTACGAGCAGTACTTC. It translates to CASSSWGQKKTYEQYF.

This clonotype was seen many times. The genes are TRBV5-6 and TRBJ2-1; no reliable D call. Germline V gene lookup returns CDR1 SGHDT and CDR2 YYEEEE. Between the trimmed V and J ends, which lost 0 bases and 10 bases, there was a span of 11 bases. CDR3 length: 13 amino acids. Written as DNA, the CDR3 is TGTGCCAGCAGCTTGGTGCCAAGCGAGGAGCAGTTCTTC. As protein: CASSLVPSEEQFF.

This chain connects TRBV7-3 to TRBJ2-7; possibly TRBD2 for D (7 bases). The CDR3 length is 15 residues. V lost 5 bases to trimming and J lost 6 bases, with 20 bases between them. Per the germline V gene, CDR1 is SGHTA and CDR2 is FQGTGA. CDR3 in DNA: TGTGCCAGCAGCCCTCGGGCGGGGGCCGGGAGCGAGCAGTACTTC. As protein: CASSPRAGAGSEQYF. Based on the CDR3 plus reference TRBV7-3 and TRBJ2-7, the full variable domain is GAGVSQTPSNKVTEKGKYVELRCDPISGHTALYWYRQSLGQGPEFLIYFQGTGAADDSGLPNDRFFAVRPEGSVSTLKIQRTERGDSAVYLCASSPRAGAGSEQYFGPGTRLTVT.

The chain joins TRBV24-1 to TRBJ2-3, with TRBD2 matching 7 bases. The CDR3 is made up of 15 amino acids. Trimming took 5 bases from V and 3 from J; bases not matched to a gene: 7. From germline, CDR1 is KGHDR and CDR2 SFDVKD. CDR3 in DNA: TGTGCCACCAGTGCGAGCGGGGTGGGGACAGATACGCAGTATTTT. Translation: CATSASGVGTDTQYF.

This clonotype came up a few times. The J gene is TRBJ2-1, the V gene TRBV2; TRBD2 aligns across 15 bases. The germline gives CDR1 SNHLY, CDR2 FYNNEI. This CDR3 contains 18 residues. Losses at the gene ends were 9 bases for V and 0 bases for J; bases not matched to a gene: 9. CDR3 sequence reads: CASRRGLAGGNSYNEQFF. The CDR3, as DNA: TGTGCCAGTCGCAGGGGACTAGCGGGAGGAAACTCCTACAATGAGCAGTTCTTC.

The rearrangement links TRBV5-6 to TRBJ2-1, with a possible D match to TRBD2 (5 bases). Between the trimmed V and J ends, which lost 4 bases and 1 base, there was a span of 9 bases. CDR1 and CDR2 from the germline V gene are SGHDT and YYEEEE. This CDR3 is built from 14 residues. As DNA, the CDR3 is TGTGCCAGCAGCGACGGGGAATCCTACAATGAGCAGTTCTTC. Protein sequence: CASSDGESYNEQFF.

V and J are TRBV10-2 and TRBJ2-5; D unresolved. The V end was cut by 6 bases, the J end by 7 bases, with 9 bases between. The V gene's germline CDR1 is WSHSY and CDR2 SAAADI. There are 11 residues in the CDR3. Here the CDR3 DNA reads TGCGCCAGCAGCGAAGACACGACCCAGTACTTC. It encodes CASSEDTTQYF.

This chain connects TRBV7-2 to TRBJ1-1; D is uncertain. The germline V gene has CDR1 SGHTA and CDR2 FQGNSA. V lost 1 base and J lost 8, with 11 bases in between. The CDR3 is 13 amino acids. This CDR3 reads CASSLVAIREAFF. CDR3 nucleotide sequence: TGTGCCAGCAGCTTAGTTGCCATCAGGGAAGCTTTCTTT.

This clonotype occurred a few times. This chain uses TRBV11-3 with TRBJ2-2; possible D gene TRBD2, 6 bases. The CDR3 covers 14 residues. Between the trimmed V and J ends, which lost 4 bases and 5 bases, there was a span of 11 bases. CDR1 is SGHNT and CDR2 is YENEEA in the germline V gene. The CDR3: CASSSSLATGELFF. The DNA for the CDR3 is TGTGCCAGCAGCTCAAGCCTAGCGACCGGGGAGCTGTTTTTT.